The next 27 T cell receptor beta chains were all read from a single sample in a study of glioma-infiltrating T cells after dendritic cell vaccination. This table comes from immunoSEQ multiplex PCR, and its TCRdb copy is limited to in-frame clones, with some not included. The data contain about 64,000 clones, 82% of them singletons. Sequencing was performed on blood, taken before dendritic cell vaccination. Receptors originate from a human donor with glioblastoma.

This rearrangement joins TRBV5-1 to TRBJ2-7; 8 positions agree with TRBD1. The V gene end was trimmed by 3 bases and the J gene end by 2 bases; junction bases not matched to a gene: 7. This CDR3 is built from 15 residues. CDR1 is SGHRS, CDR2 YFSETQ, per germline. The CDR3 sequence: CASSSRTGPTYEQYF. The DNA for the CDR3 is TGCGCCAGCAGCTCTCGGACAGGGCCCACCTACGAGCAGTACTTC.

Concerning this clone itself: Additional DNA sequences in this sample encode the identical CDR3. V usage is TRBV5-1 and J usage is TRBJ2-7, with 9 bases lining up with TRBD1. The germline gives CDR1 SGHRS, CDR2 YFSETQ. Trimming removed 1 base from V and 3 bases from J; junction bases left unmatched: 2. The CDR3 contains 14 residues. The CDR3 sequence is CASSLSTGGYEQYF. The CDR3 nucleotides read TGCGCCAGCAGCTTGTCGACAGGGGGCTACGAGCAGTACTTC. The variable domain in full, with the rest retrieved from reference TRBV5-1 and TRBJ2-7, is KAGVTQTPRYLIKTRGQQVTLSCSPISGHRSVSWYQQTPGQGLQFLFEYFSETQRNKGNFPGRFSGRQFSNSRSEMNVSTLELGDSALYLCASSLSTGGYEQYFGPGTRLTVT.

The rearrangement links TRBV7-2 to TRBJ2-7; 7 positions match TRBD2. Trimming cost V 3 bases and J 6 bases; bases outside gene matches: 8. The CDR3 length is 14 residues. Germline CDR1 SGHTA, CDR2 FQGNSA. The CDR3, as DNA: TGTGCCAGCAGCTTGGGCGGGGGTTCCCTCGAGCAGTACTTC. Its protein product is CASSLGGGSLEQYF.

V usage is TRBV27 and J usage is TRBJ2-3; the D is unclear. The CDR3 has 12 amino acids. Trimming cost V 4 bases and J 4 bases, with 6 bases left between them. Germline-derived CDR1 and CDR2 are MNHEY and SMNVEV (reference sequence). The CDR3 reads CASSSTADTQYF. CDR3 in DNA: TGTGCCAGCAGTTCTACAGCAGATACGCAGTATTTT.

The V and J genes are TRBV7-9 and TRBJ1-5; TRBD1 is a possible D gene (5 bases). Germline CDR1 is SEHNR and CDR2 is FQNEAQ (reference sequence). Trimming took off 5 bases at V and 7 bases at J, with 12 bases between the two ends. This CDR3 comprises 13 residues. CDR3 loop: CASSPGGEQPQHF. In nucleotides, the CDR3 is TGTGCCAGCAGCCCTGGGGGGGAGCAGCCCCAGCATTTT.

The J gene is TRBJ1-2, the V gene TRBV25-1; D gene ambiguous. The V end lost 0 bases, the J end lost 9 bases, and 17 bases lay between the germline ends. Germline V gene sequence: CDR1 MGHDK, CDR2 SYGVNS. This CDR3 region has 15 residues. CDR3: CASSEYNGPPTRYTF. CDR3 nucleotide sequence: TGTGCCAGCAGTGAATATAATGGTCCCCCCACTCGCTACACCTTC.

The chain has TRBV11-2 and TRBJ2-7; 7 bases line up with TRBD1. There are 15 residues in the CDR3. Germline V gene lookup returns CDR1 SGHAT and CDR2 FQNNGV. The J segment lost 2 bases and the V segment lost 1 base, leaving 5 bases of the junction unmatched. This CDR3 is CASSLGQGIPYEQYF. In DNA, the CDR3 is TGTGCCAGCAGCTTAGGACAGGGCATTCCCTACGAGCAGTACTTC.

In its sample, this clone was seen a few times. The rearrangement links TRBV19 to TRBJ2-7; D possibly corresponds to TRBD2 (6 bases). The CDR3 is made up of 14 amino acids. Germline assignment: CDR1 LNHDA and CDR2 SQIVND (reference sequence). Trimming removed 4 bases at V and 0 bases at J, with 10 bases between. CDR3 nucleotides: TGTGCCAGTAGTACCTTCGGGGGCTCCTACGAGCAGTACTTC. This sequence encodes CASSTFGGSYEQYF.

V gene TRBV6-6 combines with J gene TRBJ2-3; 9 nucleotides match TRBD1. Trimming took 6 bases from V and 5 from J; bases not matched to a gene: 6. Germline V CDR1 and CDR2: MNHNY, SVGAGI (reference sequence). The CDR3 contains 14 residues. For the CDR3, the DNA is TGTGCCAGCAGCTCCGGGACAGGGATAGATACGCAGTATTTT. The encoded protein is CASSSGTGIDTQYF.

This clone was recorded a few times. At one end, the junction sequence differs from germline, possibly due to a read error. V and J are TRBV27 and TRBJ2-1; TRBD1 might be the D (6 bases). The CDR3 is 15 residues long. Germline V lookup: CDR1 MNHEY, CDR2 SMNVEV (reference sequence). Written as DNA, the CDR3 is TGTGCCAGCAGCTTTGGACAGAGCTCCTACAATGAGCAGCTCTTC. Translating gives CASSFGQSSYNEQLF.

V usage is TRBV19 and J usage is TRBJ2-1, with 7 bases lining up with TRBD1. The V gene end was trimmed by 4 bases and the J gene end by 1 base; junction bases not matched to a gene: 13. The germline V gene has CDR1 LNHDA and CDR2 SQIVND (reference sequence). The CDR3 extends over 18 amino acids. The CDR3 coding sequence is TGTGCCAGTAGTACCCTCCTAGGGGGCACAAGGTCCTACAATGAGCAGTTCTTC. This sequence encodes CASSTLLGGTRSYNEQFF.

This clone was counted only a few times. The chain recombines TRBV10-3 with TRBJ1-4, with 10 bases matching TRBD1. Per germline, CDR1 ENHRY and CDR2 SYGVKD. The CDR3 spans 13 residues. Germline trimming cut 11 bases from V and 8 bases from J; bases unmatched to any gene: 8. The CDR3 nucleotides are TGTGCCGCAGGGACAGGGGCACGAGAAAAACTGTTTTTT. Translating it yields CAAGTGAREKLFF.

This rearrangement joins TRBV2 to TRBJ1-4; D gene unclear. The CDR3 extends over 13 amino acids. Trimming took off 7 bases at V and 4 bases at J, with 10 bases between the two ends. Germline CDR1 SNHLY, CDR2 FYNNEI. The CDR3 DNA reads TGTGCCAGCAAATGGCTGATTAATGAAAAACTGTTTTTT. This gives the protein CASKWLINEKLFF.

In DNA form, the CDR3 reads TGCGCCAGCAGTCGACTAGCGGAGGCCTACGAGCAGTACTTC. This sequence encodes CASSRLAEAYEQYF. J is TRBJ2-7 and V is TRBV5-1, with 9 bases aligning to TRBD2. CDR3 length: 14 amino acids. The junction had 5 bases not matched to a gene; V was cut back by 5 bases and J by 2 bases. Looked up from germline, CDR1 is SGHRS and CDR2 is YFSETQ.

The chain has TRBV11-2 and TRBJ2-3; D is ambiguous. Germline V gives CDR1 SGHAT, CDR2 FQNNGV. Trimming cost V 4 bases and J 7 bases, with 9 bases left between them. This CDR3 has 12 residues. The CDR3 sequence is CASSSITYTQYF. In DNA form, the CDR3 reads TGTGCCAGCAGCTCGATCACTTATACGCAGTATTTT. The full variable domain, rest sourced from reference TRBV11-2 and TRBJ2-3, is EAGVAQSPRYKIIEKRQSVAFWCNPISGHATLYWYQQILGQGPKLLIQFQNNGVVDDSQLPKDRFSAERLKGVDSTLKIQPAKLEDSAVYLCASSSITYTQYFGPGTRLTVL.

Only one count was recorded for this clone. This chain links TRBV19 with TRBJ2-3; tentatively, D is TRBD1 (5 bases). Trimming removed 3 bases from V and 4 bases from J, with 14 bases in between. The CDR3 has 15 residues. The germline V gene encodes CDR1 LNHDA and CDR2 SQIVND (reference sequence). CDR3 amino acids: CASSISAVRADTQYF. The CDR3 DNA reads as TGTGCCAGTAGTATTTCGGCAGTCAGGGCAGATACGCAGTATTTT.

The chain couples TRBV5-6 to TRBJ2-3, with D possibly being TRBD2 (5 bases). The germline V and J ends were trimmed by 2 bases and 4 bases, with 8 bases remaining between them. Germline loops: CDR1 SGHDT, CDR2 YYEEEE. The CDR3 has 13 amino acids. In DNA form, the CDR3 reads TGTGCCAGCAGCTTAACACTAGCAGATACGCAGTATTTT. This translates into CASSLTLADTQYF.

This chain links TRBV27 with TRBJ1-2, with 10 bases aligning to TRBD1. J was trimmed by 4 bases and V by 5 bases; bases with no gene match: 7. CDR1 and CDR2 from the germline V gene are MNHEY and SMNVEV (reference sequence). This CDR3 has 15 residues. The CDR3 here is CASSLRDRGVYGYTF. CDR3 nucleotide sequence: TGTGCCAGCAGTCTCCGGGACAGGGGTGTCTATGGCTACACCTTC.

The J gene is TRBJ2-5, the V gene TRBV5-4, with TRBD2 matching over 7 bases. Judging by the DNA end, TRBJ2-7 fits better; the J call may be wrong. The CDR3 length is 14 residues. In germline, CDR1 is SGHNT, CDR2 YYREEE (reference sequence). The CDR3 region has the DNA TGTGCCTGTGCCCCCGGGGGGATCCCCTACGAGCAGTACTTC. Protein product: CACAPGGIPYEQYF.

The chain is built from TRBV19 and TRBJ1-3; 7 bases are a match to TRBD1. Per germline, CDR1 LNHDA and CDR2 SQIVND (reference sequence). This CDR3 is 15 amino acids long. Trimming took 6 bases from V and 4 from J; bases not matched to a gene: 9. The CDR3 is CASSPRTGNGNTIYF. DNA of the CDR3: TGTGCCAGTAGCCCCCGGACAGGCAACGGAAACACCATATATTTT.

The chain recombines TRBV19 with TRBJ1-1; 7 bases fit TRBD1. CDR1 is LNHDA and CDR2 is SQIVND in the germline V gene (reference sequence). V trimming: 4 bases; J trimming: 4 bases; junction bases outside the gene matches: 12. The CDR3 totals 16 residues. CDR3 residues: CASSNGGPGQSTEAFF. The CDR3 nucleotides read TGTGCCAGTAGTAACGGTGGACCGGGACAGTCCACTGAAGCTTTCTTT.

This CDR3 is CATPSSGNTIYF. DNA for the CDR3: TGTGCCACCCCGAGCTCTGGAAACACCATATATTTT. This chain uses TRBV6-5 with TRBJ1-3, with D uncertain. This CDR3 region has 12 residues. Germline V gene lookup returns CDR1 MNHEY and CDR2 SVGAGI. V dropped 10 bases and J dropped 0 bases, with 7 bases sitting between them.

As DNA, the CDR3 is TGTGCCATCAATCAGGGGGCTGATGAAAAACTGTTTTTT. It is translated as CAINQGADEKLFF. This rearrangement joins TRBV10-3 to TRBJ1-4, with 8 bases that match TRBD1. CDR1 and CDR2 (germline): ENHRY, SYGVKD. The CDR3 totals 13 residues. The V segment lost 7 bases and the J segment 6 bases; nucleotides outside the gene matches: 4.

This sequence joins TRBV5-4 and TRBJ2-5; TRBD2 might be the D (6 bases). V gave up 3 bases and J gave up 4 bases, with 16 bases separating them. Germline V gene data show CDR1 as SGHNT and CDR2 as YYREEE (reference sequence). There are 15 residues in the CDR3. The CDR3 coding sequence is TGTGCCAGCAGCTACCAGGAGGGGAAATTAGAGACCCAGTACTTC. It translates to CASSYQEGKLETQYF. The whole variable domain, filled in from reference TRBV5-4 and TRBJ2-5, reads ETGVTQSPTHLIKTRGQQVTLRCSSQSGHNTVSWYQQALGQGPQFIFQYYREEENGRGNFPPRFSGLQFPNYSSELNVNALELDDSALYLCASSYQEGKLETQYFGPGTRLLVL.

This sequence joins TRBV15 and TRBJ2-3, with D possibly TRBD2 on 6 matching bases. Trimming took 3 bases from V and 2 from J, leaving 15 bases between them. The V gene's germline CDR1 is LNHNV and CDR2 YYDKDF (reference sequence). This CDR3 comprises 16 residues. The CDR3 DNA is TGTGCCACCAGCAGCTTCGGGACTTCACTCACAGATACGCAGTATTTT. Protein product: CATSSFGTSLTDTQYF. The full variable domain, completed using reference TRBV15 and TRBJ2-3, is DAMVIQNPRYQVTQFGKPVTLSCSQTLNHNVMYWYQQKSSQAPKLLFHYYDKDFNNEADTPDNFQSRRPNTSFCFLDIRSPGLGDTAMYLCATSSFGTSLTDTQYFGPGTRLTVL.

The V and J genes are TRBV5-1 and TRBJ2-3, with 9 bases that match TRBD1. The CDR3 length is 18 residues. Germline V CDR1 and CDR2: SGHRS, YFSETQ. Germline trimming cut 4 bases from V and 0 bases from J; bases unmatched to any gene: 12. CDR3 sequence: CASSLGDRALASTDTQYF. The CDR3, as DNA: TGCGCCAGCAGCCTGGGGGACAGGGCTCTAGCGAGCACAGATACGCAGTATTTT.

J is TRBJ1-2 and V is TRBV30, with a possible D match to TRBD1 (5 bases). The CDR3 spans 12 residues. Germline lookup yields CDR1 GTSNPN and CDR2 SVGIG (reference sequence). V was cut by 5 bases and J by 1 base, with 8 bases left in between. In nucleotides, the CDR3 is TGTGCCTGGCAACAGGTTAACTATGGCTACACCTTC. Protein: CAWQQVNYGYTF.